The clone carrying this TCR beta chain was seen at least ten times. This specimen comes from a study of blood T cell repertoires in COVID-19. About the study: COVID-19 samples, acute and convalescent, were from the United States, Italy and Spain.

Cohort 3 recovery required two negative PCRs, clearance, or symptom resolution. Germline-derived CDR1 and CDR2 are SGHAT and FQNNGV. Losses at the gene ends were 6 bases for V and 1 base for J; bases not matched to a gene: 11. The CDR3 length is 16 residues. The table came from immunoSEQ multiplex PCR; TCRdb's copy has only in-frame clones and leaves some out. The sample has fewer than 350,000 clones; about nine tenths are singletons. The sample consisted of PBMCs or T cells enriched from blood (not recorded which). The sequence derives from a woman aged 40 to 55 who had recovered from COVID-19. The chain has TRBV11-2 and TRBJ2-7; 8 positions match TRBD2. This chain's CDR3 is CASSRLGTRGSYEQYF. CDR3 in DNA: TGTGCCAGCAGTCGACTCGGGACTAGGGGATCCTACGAGCAGTACTTC. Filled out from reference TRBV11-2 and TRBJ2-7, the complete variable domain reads EAGVAQSPRYKIIEKRQSVAFWCNPISGHATLYWYQQILGQGPKLLIQFQNNGVVDDSQLPKDRFSAERLKGVDSTLKIQPAKLEDSAVYLCASSRLGTRGSYEQYFGPGTRLTVT.